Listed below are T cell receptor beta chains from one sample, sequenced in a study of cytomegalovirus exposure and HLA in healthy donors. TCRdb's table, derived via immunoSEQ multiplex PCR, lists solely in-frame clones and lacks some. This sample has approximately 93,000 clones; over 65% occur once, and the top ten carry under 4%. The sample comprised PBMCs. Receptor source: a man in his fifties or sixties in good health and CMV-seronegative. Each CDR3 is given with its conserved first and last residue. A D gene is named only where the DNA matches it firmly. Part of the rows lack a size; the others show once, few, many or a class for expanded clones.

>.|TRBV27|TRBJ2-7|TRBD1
TGTGCCACCATCCGGGGTGGGACAGGGCACTACGAGCAGTACTTC
CATIRGGTGHYEQYF
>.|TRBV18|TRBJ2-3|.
TGTGCCAGCTCACCACCGACAGGAGGAGATACGCAGTATTTT
CASSPPTGGDTQYF
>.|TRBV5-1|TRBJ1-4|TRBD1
TGCGCCAGCAGCCCCTGGACAGGGAATGATCGGGGTGCTCAACTGATAAAAAAACTGTTTTTT
CASSPWTGNDRGAQLIKKLFF
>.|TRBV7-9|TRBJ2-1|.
TGTGCCAGCAGCTTTTCTACGAACTATTACAATGAGCAGTTCTTC
CASSFSTNYYNEQFF
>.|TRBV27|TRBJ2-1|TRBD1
TGTGCCAGCAGTTTAGACAGGGGTTACAATGAGCAGTTCTTC
CASSLDRGYNEQFF
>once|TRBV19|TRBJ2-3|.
TGTGCCAGTAGTGAGGCTCTAACCACACATACGCAGTATTTT
CASSEALTTHTQYF
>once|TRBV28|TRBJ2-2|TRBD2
TGTGCCAGCCTAGCGGGAGGGGGGACCGGGGAGCTGTTTTTT
CASLAGGGTGELFF
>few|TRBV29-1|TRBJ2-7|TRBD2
TGCAGCGTTGACGGTCTAGCGGGGGACTCCTACGAGCAGTACTTC
CSVDGLAGDSYEQYF
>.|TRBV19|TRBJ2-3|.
TGTGCCAGTAGTAAGGGTCCGGCGGGAGATACGCAGTATTTT
CASSKGPAGDTQYF
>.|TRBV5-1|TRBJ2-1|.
TGCGCCAGCAGCAGCGGGACATCGTCCGATGAGCAGTTCTTC
CASSSGTSSDEQFF
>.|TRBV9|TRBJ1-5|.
TGTGCCAGCAGCGGAGGGAGTTATAGCAATCAGCCCCAGCATTTT
CASSGGSYSNQPQHF
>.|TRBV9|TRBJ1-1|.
TGTGCCAGCAGCGTAGGCGGGGCAGCGGGCACTGAAGCTTTCTTT
CASSVGGAAGTEAFF
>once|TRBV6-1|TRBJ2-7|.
TGTGCCAGCAGGTTGGGGCTATCCGACGAGCAGTACTTC
CASRLGLSDEQYF
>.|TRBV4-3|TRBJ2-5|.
TGCGCCAGCAGCCAAGATCTGGGATCCACGGGGGAGACCCAGTACTTC
CASSQDLGSTGETQYF
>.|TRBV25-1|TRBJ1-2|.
TGTGCCAGTTCAGACAGTAGGTATGGCTACACCTTC
CASSDSRYGYTF
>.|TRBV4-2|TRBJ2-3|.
TGTGCCAGCAGCCCGAGATATGACTACAAAAACGCAGATACGCAGTATTTT
CASSPRYDYKNADTQYF
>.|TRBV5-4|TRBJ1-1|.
TGTGCCAGCAGCCCCGCGGGGGCTGAAGCTTTCTTT
CASSPAGAEAFF
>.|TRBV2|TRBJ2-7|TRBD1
TGTGCCAGCAGTGAATCTGGTGGCAGGGGGCGCGAGCAGTACTTC
CASSESGGRGREQYF
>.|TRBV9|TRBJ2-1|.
TGTGCCAGCAGCGTAGGGAGCACCTCCTACAATGAGCAGTTCTTC
CASSVGSTSYNEQFF
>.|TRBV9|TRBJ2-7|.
TGTGCCAGCAGCGCTGACGGACATATCTACGAGCAGTACTTC
CASSADGHIYEQYF
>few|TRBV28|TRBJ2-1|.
TGTGCCAGCAGTTTAATTGGTAGTTCCCCCACGTCGGGTGAGCAGTTCTTC
CASSLIGSSPTSGEQFF
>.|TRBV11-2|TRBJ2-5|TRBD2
TGTGCCAGCAGCTTAGGGTGGGCTAGCGGGAGGACAGTTCAAGAGACCCAGTACTTC
CASSLGWASGRTVQETQYF
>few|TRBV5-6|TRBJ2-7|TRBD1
TGTGCCAGCAACTCAGGGGGACCCGAGCAGTACTTC
CASNSGGPEQYF
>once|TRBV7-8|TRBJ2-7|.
TGTGCCAGCAGCTTAGCTCCGGGGACTTCCTACGAGCAGTACTTC
CASSLAPGTSYEQYF
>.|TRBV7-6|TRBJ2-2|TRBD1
TGTGCCAGCAGCAAAACCGGGACAGGGTGGTCGAACACCGGGGAGCTGTTTTTT
CASSKTGTGWSNTGELFF
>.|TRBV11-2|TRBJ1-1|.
TGTGCCAGCAGCTCGGGGGGAGCTGAAGCTTTCTTT
CASSSGGAEAFF
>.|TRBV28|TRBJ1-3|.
TGTGCCAGCAGTTTGACTGGCTTCCAATATTTCTCTGGAAACACCATATATTTT
CASSLTGFQYFSGNTIYF
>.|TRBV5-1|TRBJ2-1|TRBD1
TGCGCCAGCAGCTCCCTAGGGACAGGGGGGAATGAGCAGTTCTTC
CASSSLGTGGNEQFF
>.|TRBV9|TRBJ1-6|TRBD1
TGTGCCAGCCGGGTTGGACAGGATAATTCACCCCTCCACTTT
CASRVGQDNSPLHF
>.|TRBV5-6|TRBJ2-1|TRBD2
TGTGCCAGCAGCTCAACTAGCGGGAGGGCCGTCGCCTACAATGAGCAGTTCTTC
CASSSTSGRAVAYNEQFF
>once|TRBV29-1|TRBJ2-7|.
TGCAGCGTTGAAGAAAAGAAGGCTAGCCGCGACTACGAGCAGTACTTC
CSVEEKKASRDYEQYF
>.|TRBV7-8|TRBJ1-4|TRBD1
TGTGCCAGCAGCTTAAATGGACAGGGGGTTGTTCTAGCCGAAAAACTGTTTTTT
CASSLNGQGVVLAEKLFF
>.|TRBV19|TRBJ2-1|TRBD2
TGTGCCAGTAGTATGGGGGGGGTCCACCCTTACAATGAGCAGTTCTTC
CASSMGGVHPYNEQFF
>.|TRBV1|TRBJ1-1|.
TGCACCAGCAGCCTATTCGAGGGGAACACTGAAGCTTTCTTT
CTSSLFEGNTEAFF
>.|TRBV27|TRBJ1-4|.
TGTGCCAGCAGTTTTTCAGCGGCGCGACCAACTAATGAAAAACTGTTTTTT
CASSFSAARPTNEKLFF
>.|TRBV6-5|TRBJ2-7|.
TGTGCCAGCAGTTACACGCTAGTAGGTTACGAGCAGTACTTC
CASSYTLVGYEQYF
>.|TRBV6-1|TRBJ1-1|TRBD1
TGTGCCAGCAGTGGTCTGGGACAGATGAACACTGAAGCTTTCTTT
CASSGLGQMNTEAFF
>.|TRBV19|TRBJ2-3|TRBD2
TGTGCCAGTAGTGGGACTACTCTCACAGATACGCAGTATTTT
CASSGTTLTDTQYF
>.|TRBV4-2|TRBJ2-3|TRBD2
TGTGCCAGCAGCCCTGGACTAGCGGGTGTGGATACGCAGTATTTT
CASSPGLAGVDTQYF
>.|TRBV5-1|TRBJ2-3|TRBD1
TGCGCCAGCAGCTACGACAGGGGGGACACAGATACGCAGTATTTT
CASSYDRGDTDTQYF
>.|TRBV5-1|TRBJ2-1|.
TGCGCCAGCAGCTTGACAGGTACCGGGAATGAGCAGTTCTTC
CASSLTGTGNEQFF
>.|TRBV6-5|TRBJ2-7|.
TGTGCCAGCAGTTACGAGGGGGACTCCTACGAGCAGTACTTC
CASSYEGDSYEQYF
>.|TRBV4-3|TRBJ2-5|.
TGCGCCAGCAGCCAAGATATTAGGGACTCGAAAGAGACCCAGTACTTC
CASSQDIRDSKETQYF
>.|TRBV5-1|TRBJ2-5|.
TGCGCCAGCAGCTTGATGTCGGGCCAAGAGACCCAGTACTTC
CASSLMSGQETQYF
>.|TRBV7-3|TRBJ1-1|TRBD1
TGTGCCAGCAGCTTACGGGGTCAGGGGGCCATGGGCACTGAAGCTTTCTTT
CASSLRGQGAMGTEAFF
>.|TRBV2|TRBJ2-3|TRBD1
TGTGCCAGCAGTGGCGACAGGGGAGGTACAGATACGCAGTATTTT
CASSGDRGGTDTQYF